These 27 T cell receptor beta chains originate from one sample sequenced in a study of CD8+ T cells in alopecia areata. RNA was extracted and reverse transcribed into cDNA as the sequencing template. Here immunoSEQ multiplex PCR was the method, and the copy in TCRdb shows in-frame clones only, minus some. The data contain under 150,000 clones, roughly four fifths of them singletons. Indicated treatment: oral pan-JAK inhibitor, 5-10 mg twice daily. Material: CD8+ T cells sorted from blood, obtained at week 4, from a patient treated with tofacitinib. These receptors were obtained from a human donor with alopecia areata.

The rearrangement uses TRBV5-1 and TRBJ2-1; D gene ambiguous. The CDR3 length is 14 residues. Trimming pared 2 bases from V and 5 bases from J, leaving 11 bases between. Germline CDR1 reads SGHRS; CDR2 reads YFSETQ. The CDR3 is CASSLTNTHNEQFF. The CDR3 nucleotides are TGCGCCAGCAGCTTAACCAATACCCACAATGAGCAGTTCTTC.

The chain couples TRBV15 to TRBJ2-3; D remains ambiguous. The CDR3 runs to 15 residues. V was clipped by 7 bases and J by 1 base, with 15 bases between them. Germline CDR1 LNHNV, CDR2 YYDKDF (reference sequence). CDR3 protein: CATNKELAGTDTQYF. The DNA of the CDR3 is TGTGCCACCAACAAAGAACTGGCAGGCACAGATACGCAGTATTTT.

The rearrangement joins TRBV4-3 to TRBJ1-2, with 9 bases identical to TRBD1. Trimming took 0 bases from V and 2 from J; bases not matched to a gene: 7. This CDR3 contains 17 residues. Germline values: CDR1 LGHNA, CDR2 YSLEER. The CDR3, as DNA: TGCGCCAGCAGCCAAGATGTGGGGGACAGGGCGAACTATGGCTACACCTTC. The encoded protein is CASSQDVGDRANYGYTF.

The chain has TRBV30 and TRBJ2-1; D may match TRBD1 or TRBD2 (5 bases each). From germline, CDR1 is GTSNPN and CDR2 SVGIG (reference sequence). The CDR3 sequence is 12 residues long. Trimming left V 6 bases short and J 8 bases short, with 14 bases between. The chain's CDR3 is CACGTFFDEQFF. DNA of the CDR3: TGTGCCTGCGGGACGTTCTTCGATGAGCAGTTCTTC.

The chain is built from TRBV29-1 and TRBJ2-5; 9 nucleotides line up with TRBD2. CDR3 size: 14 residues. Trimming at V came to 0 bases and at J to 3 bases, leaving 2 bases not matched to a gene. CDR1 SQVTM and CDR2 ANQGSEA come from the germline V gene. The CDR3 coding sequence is TGCAGCGTTGAAGAGTGGACTAGCGAAGAGACCCAGTACTTC. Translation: CSVEEWTSEETQYF.

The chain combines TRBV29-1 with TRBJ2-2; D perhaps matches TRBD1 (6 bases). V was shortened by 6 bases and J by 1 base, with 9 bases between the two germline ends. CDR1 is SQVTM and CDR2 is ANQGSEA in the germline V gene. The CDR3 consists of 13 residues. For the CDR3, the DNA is TGCAGCGTCCGGACAGAGAACACCGGGGAGCTGTTTTTT. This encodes CSVRTENTGELFF.

CDR3 bases: TGTGCCAGCAGCCCCCTGGGAGGGCGAAATCAGCCCCAGCATTTT. Protein product: CASSPLGGRNQPQHF. The chain uses TRBV4-2 and TRBJ1-5; D unclear. Looked up from germline, CDR1 is LGHNA and CDR2 is YNFKEQ. The CDR3 length is 15 residues. The V gene lost 4 bases and the J gene lost 4 bases, with 14 bases spanning the gap.

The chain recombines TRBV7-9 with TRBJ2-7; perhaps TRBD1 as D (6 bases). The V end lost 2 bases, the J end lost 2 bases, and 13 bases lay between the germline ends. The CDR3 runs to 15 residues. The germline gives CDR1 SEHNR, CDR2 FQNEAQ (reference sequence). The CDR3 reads CASSLRQGLTYEQYF. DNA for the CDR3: TGTGCCAGCAGCTTAAGGCAGGGGCTAACCTACGAGCAGTACTTC.

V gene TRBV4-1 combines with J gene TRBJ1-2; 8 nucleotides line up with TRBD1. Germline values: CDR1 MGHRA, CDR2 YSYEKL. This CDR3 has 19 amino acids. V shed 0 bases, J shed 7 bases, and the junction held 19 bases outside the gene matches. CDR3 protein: CASSQEDRAAFFSVGGYTF. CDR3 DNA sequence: TGCGCCAGCAGCCAAGAGGACAGGGCGGCCTTTTTCAGTGTGGGTGGCTACACCTTC.

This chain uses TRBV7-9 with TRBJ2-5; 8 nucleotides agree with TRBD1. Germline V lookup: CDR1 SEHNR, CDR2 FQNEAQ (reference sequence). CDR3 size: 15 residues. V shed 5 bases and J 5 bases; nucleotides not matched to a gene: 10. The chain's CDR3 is CASSPSTGAIETQYF. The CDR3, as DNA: TGTGCCAGCAGCCCCTCGACAGGGGCGATTGAGACCCAGTACTTC.

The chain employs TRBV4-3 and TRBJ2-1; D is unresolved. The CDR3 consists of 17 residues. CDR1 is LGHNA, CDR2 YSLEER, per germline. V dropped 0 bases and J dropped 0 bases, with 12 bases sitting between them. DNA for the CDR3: TGCGCCAGCAGCCAAGATACCTCTCTGAGCTCCTACAATGAGCAGTTCTTC. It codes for CASSQDTSLSSYNEQFF.

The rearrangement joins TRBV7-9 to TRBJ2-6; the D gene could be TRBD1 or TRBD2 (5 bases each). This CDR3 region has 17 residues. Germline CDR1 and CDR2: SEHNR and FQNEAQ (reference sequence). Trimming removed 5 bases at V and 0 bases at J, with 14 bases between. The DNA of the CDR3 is TGTGCCAGCAGCCGGGGCAATCCGAGCTCTGGGGCCAACGTCCTGACTTTC. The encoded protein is CASSRGNPSSGANVLTF.

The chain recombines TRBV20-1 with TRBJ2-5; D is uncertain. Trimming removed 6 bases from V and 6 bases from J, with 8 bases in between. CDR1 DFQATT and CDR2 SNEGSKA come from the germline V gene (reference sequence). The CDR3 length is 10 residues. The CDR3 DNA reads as TGCAGTGCGCCCCTAAAGACCCAGTACTTC. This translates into CSAPLKTQYF.

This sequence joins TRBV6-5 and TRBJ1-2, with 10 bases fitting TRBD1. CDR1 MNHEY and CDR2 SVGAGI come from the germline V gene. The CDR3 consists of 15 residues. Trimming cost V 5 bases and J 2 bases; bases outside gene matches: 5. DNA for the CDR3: TGTGCCAGCAGTGCGACAGGGGGCCCGAACTATGGCTACACCTTC. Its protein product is CASSATGGPNYGYTF.

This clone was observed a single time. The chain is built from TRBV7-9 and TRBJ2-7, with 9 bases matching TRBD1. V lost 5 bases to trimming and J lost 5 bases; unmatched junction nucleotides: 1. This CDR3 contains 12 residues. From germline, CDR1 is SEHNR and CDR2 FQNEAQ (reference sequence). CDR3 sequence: CASSGTGHEQYF. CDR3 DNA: TGTGCCAGCAGCGGGACAGGGCACGAGCAGTACTTC.

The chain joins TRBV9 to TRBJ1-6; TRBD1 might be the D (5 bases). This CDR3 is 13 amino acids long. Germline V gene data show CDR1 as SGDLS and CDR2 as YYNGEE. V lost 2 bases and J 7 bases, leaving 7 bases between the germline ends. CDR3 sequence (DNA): TGTGCCAGCAGCGTCGGGGGGAATTCACCCCTCCACTTT. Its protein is CASSVGGNSPLHF.

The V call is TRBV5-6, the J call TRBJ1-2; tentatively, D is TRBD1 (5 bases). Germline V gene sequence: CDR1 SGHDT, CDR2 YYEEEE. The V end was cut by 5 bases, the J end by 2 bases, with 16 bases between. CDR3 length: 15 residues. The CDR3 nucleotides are TGTGCCAGCAGGGACCAGGGTGGACCAAACTATGGCTACACCTTC. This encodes CASRDQGGPNYGYTF.

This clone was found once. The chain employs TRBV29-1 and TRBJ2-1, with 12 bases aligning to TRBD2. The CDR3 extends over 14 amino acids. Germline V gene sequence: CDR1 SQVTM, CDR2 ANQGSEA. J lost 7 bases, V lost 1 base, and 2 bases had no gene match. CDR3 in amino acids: CSVEGLAGVNEQFF. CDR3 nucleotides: TGCAGCGTTGAAGGACTAGCGGGGGTTAATGAGCAGTTCTTC.

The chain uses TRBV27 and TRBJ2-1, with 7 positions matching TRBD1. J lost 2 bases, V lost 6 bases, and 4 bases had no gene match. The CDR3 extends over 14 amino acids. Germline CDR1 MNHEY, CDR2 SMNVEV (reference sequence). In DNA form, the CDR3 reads TGTGCCAGCAGGACACAGGGGACCTACAATGAGCAGTTCTTC. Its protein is CASRTQGTYNEQFF.

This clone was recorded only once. The DNA for the CDR3 is TGTGCCAGCAGTGAAAGAGGCAGGGGATATAATTCACCCCTCCACTTT. It specifies CASSERGRGYNSPLHF. V gene TRBV6-1 combines with J gene TRBJ1-6; possible D gene TRBD1, 6 bases. The CDR3 extends over 16 amino acids. V gave up 2 bases and J gave up 4 bases, with 12 bases separating them. Germline-derived CDR1 and CDR2 are MNHNS and SASEGT.

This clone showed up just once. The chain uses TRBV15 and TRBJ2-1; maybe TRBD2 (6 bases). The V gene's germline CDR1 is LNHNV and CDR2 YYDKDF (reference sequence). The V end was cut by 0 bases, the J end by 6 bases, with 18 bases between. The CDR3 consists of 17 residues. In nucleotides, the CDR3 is TGTGCCACCAGCAGAGATCATCGGGGGTTGGGGGTCAATGAGCAGTTCTTC. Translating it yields CATSRDHRGLGVNEQFF.

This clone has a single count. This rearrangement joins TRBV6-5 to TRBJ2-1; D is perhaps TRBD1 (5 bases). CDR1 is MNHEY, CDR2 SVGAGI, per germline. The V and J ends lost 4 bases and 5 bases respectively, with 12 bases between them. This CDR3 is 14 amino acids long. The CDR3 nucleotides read TGTGCCAGCAGTTCCAAAGACAGCCACAATGAGCAGTTCTTC. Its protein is CASSSKDSHNEQFF.

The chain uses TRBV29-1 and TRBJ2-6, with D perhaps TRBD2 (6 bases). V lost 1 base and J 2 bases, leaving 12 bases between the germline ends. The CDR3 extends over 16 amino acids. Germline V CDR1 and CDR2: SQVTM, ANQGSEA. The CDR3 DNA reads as TGCAGCGTTGAAGTCTACGGGGAGGCTGGGGCCAACGTCCTGACTTTC. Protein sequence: CSVEVYGEAGANVLTF.

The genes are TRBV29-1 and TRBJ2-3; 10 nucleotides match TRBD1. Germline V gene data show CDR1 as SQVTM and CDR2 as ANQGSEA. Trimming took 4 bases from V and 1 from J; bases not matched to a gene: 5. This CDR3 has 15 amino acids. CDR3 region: CSVGGQGSRTDTQYF. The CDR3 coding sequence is TGCAGCGTTGGGGGACAGGGGTCTCGCACAGATACGCAGTATTTT.

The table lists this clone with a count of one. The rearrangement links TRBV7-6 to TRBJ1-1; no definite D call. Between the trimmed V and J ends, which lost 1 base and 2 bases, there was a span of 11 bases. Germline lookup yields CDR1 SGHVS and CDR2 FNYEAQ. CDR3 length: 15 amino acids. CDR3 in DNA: TGTGCCAGCAGCTTAGGAACAACCCCAAACACTGAAGCTTTCTTT. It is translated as CASSLGTTPNTEAFF.

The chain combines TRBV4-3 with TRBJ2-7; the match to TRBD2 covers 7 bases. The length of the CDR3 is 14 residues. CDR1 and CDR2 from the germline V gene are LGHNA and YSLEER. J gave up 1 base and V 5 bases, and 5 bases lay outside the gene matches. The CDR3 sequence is CASSAGGGSYEQYF. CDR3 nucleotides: TGCGCCAGCAGCGCGGGCGGGGGTTCCTACGAGCAGTACTTC.

The CDR3 is CATSRVSFGGTYNEQFF. For the CDR3, the DNA is TGTGCCACCAGCAGAGTGTCGTTTGGGGGAACCTACAATGAGCAGTTCTTC. V and J are TRBV15 and TRBJ2-1; D may be TRBD1 or TRBD2 (5 bases each). Germline V gene sequence: CDR1 LNHNV, CDR2 YYDKDF (reference sequence). The CDR3 runs to 17 residues. V lost 1 base, J lost 2 bases, and 15 bases lay in between.